A selection of T cell receptor beta chains follows, all from one sample in a study of identical twins. TCRdb reprocessed the 5' RACE reads with MiXCR, giving one entry per CDR3 protein. The sample carries 1.5 million to 2 million distinct CDR3 sequences, under 35% recorded once. The material sequenced was cord blood. The receptors shown here come from a newborn girl in good health. The CDR3 runs from the conserved cysteine through the conserved F or W. D genes are given only for firm matches. Rows may omit the clone size; those that give it use once, few, many or a size class.

j_call d_call v_call clone_size cdr3_aa cdr3_nt
TRBJ1-1 - TRBV7-2 - CASSLVPAVWTEAFF TGTGCCAGCAGCTTAGTCCCCGCGGTGTGGACTGAAGCTTTCTTT
TRBJ1-2 - TRBV20-1 few CSARGGLVDGYTF TGCAGTGCTAGAGGAGGGTTGGTGGATGGCTACACCTTC
TRBJ1-1 TRBD1 TRBV7-2 few CASSAWTGDTEAFF TGTGCCAGCAGCGCCTGGACAGGGGACACTGAAGCTTTCTTT
TRBJ2-1 TRBD2 TRBV2 - CASSVGLAGPEEQFF TGTGCCAGTAGTGTCGGGCTAGCGGGGCCTGAGGAGCAGTTCTTC
TRBJ2-1 TRBD2 TRBV4-1 few CASSQSKAGLPYNEQFF TGCGCCAGCAGCCAATCTAAAGCGGGATTACCCTACAATGAGCAGTTCTTC
TRBJ1-1 - TRBV6-1 - CASSEAGGLNTEAFF TGTGCCAGCAGTGAAGCGGGAGGATTGAACACTGAAGCTTTCTTT
TRBJ1-2 - TRBV10-3 many CAISESRNWRGTFYGYTF TGTGCCATCAGTGAGTCGAGAAATTGGCGGGGGACTTTCTATGGCTACACCTTC
TRBJ1-5 - TRBV25-1 few CASATGWNQPQHF TGTGCCAGCGCCACAGGGTGGAATCAGCCCCAGCATTTT
TRBJ2-3 TRBD2 TRBV28 few CASSLWASGSADTQYF TGTGCCAGCAGTTTATGGGCTAGCGGGAGCGCAGATACGCAGTATTTT
TRBJ2-1 - TRBV20-1 - CSASQSLNERFF TGCAGTGCTAGCCAGAGCCTAAATGAGCGGTTCTTC
TRBJ2-4 TRBD2 TRBV5-6 - CASSLRLATNIQYF TGTGCCAGCAGCTTGAGACTAGCTACAAACATTCAGTACTTC
TRBJ2-7 TRBD2 TRBV7-8 - CASSLGWERAGGPKPYEQYF TGTGCCAGCAGCTTAGGATGGGAAAGAGCGGGAGGACCCAAACCCTACGAGCAGTACTTC
TRBJ1-2 - TRBV20-1 - CTPPSGYGYTF TGCACTCCCCCATCGGGCTATGGCTACACCTTC
TRBJ2-3 TRBD1 TRBV19 few CASSPQTGVFTGTQYF TGTGCCAGTAGTCCGCAAACAGGGGTCTTCACAGGTACGCAGTATTTT
TRBJ2-3 TRBD2 TRBV12-3/TRBV12-4 many CASSGTSGGSTDTQYF TGTGCCAGCAGTGGGACTAGCGGGGGGAGCACAGATACGCAGTATTTT
TRBJ2-2 - TRBV2 - CASTVLGTGELFF TGTGCCAGCACAGTATTGGGCACCGGGGAGCTGTTTTTT
TRBJ1-1 - TRBV27 - CASSLSTGLEAFF TGTGCCAGCAGTTTATCGACAGGCCTTGAAGCTTTCTTT
TRBJ2-3 TRBD2 TRBV12-3/TRBV12-4 - CASSLAGTMSTDTQYF TGTGCCAGCAGTTTGGCCGGGACTATGAGCACAGATACGCAGTATTTT
TRBJ2-5 TRBD1 TRBV3-1 - CASSQVGTVRETQYF TGTGCCAGCAGCCAAGTTGGGACAGTAAGAGAGACCCAGTACTTC
TRBJ1-2 - TRBV13 - CASSLGHSFNYGYTF TGTGCCAGCAGCTTGGGACATAGTTTTAACTATGGCTACACCTTC
TRBJ2-7 - TRBV7-6 few CASSLGAPEIYEQYF TGTGCCAGCAGCTTAGGAGCGCCAGAGATCTACGAGCAGTACTTC
TRBJ1-1 - TRBV5-1 - CASRPGRVNTEAFF TGCGCCAGCAGGCCGGGACGCGTGAACACTGAAGCTTTCTTT
TRBJ2-6 - TRBV10-3 many CAIRGALLSGANVLTF TGTGCCATCAGGGGTGCTCTACTCTCTGGGGCCAACGTCCTGACTTTC
TRBJ2-5 - TRBV21-1 few CASSPQGVQETQYF TGTGCCAGCAGCCCTCAAGGGGTCCAAGAGACCCAGTACTTC
TRBJ2-7 - TRBV2 - CASSAQAYYEQYF TGTGCCAGCAGTGCGCAGGCCTACTACGAGCAGTACTTC
TRBJ1-4 TRBD1 TRBV5-6 many CASSPRDRVEKLFF TGTGCCAGCAGCCCAAGGGACAGGGTGGAAAAACTGTTTTTT
TRBJ1-6 - TRBV27 - CASSLNSYNSPLHF TGTGCCAGCAGTCTCAACTCCTATAATTCACCCCTCCACTTT
TRBJ1-1 - TRBV5-6 - CASSLGWGRGNTEAFF TGTGCCAGCAGCTTGGGTTGGGGGCGGGGGAACACTGAAGCTTTCTTT
TRBJ2-1 - TRBV7-6 few CASSLATGRYNEQFF TGTGCCAGCAGCTTAGCAACCGGGAGATACAATGAGCAGTTCTTC
TRBJ2-3 TRBD2 TRBV12-3/TRBV12-4 - CASSPLGGTSDTDTQYF TGTGCCAGCAGCCCCCTCGGAGGGACTAGTGACACAGATACGCAGTATTTT
TRBJ1-2 TRBD1 TRBV5-1 few CASSSTGQGDLYGYTF TGCGCCAGCAGCTCCACGGGACAGGGAGACCTCTATGGCTACACCTTC
TRBJ2-1 TRBD2 TRBV12-3/TRBV12-4 few CASSFGSGTGTYNEQFF TGTGCCAGCAGTTTTGGTAGCGGGACCGGTACCTACAATGAGCAGTTCTTC
TRBJ2-1 TRBD1 TRBV5-8 - CASPPGQGALSSYNEQFF TGTGCCAGCCCCCCGGGACAGGGGGCTCTCAGCTCCTACAATGAGCAGTTCTTC
TRBJ2-7 - TRBV3-1 - CASSQRPVRTYEQYF TGTGCCAGCAGCCAAAGACCTGTCCGAACCTACGAGCAGTACTTC
TRBJ2-3 - TRBV11-2 few CASRLRSRSTDTQYF TGTGCCAGCAGACTTAGGAGTCGTTCCACAGATACGCAGTATTTT
TRBJ2-5 - TRBV29-1 many CSVVGLGVETQYF TGCAGCGTTGTGGGGCTTGGGGTTGAGACCCAGTACTTC
TRBJ2-3 - TRBV12-3/TRBV12-4 few CASNSLYKPTDTQYF TGTGCCAGCAACTCACTCTACAAGCCCACAGATACGCAGTATTTT
TRBJ2-5 - TRBV2 many CASSGNGREETQYF TGTGCCAGCAGTGGTAATGGCAGGGAAGAGACCCAGTACTTC
TRBJ1-2 TRBD1 TRBV27 few CASSLKGQGAYGYTF TGTGCCAGCAGTTTGAAGGGACAGGGGGCGTATGGCTACACCTTC
TRBJ1-1 - TRBV27 - CASSLFQGDTEAFF TGTGCCAGCAGTTTATTCCAGGGTGACACTGAAGCTTTCTTT
TRBJ2-4 - TRBV21-1 - CASSKALFGRAQNIQYF TGTGCCAGCAGCAAAGCGCTTTTCGGCAGGGCCCAAAACATTCAGTACTTC
TRBJ2-7 TRBD2 TRBV11-2 - CASSLDRGLADEQYF TGTGCCAGCAGCTTAGACCGGGGACTAGCTGACGAGCAGTACTTC
TRBJ2-3 - TRBV28 few CASSLSQKLAYTDTQYF TGTGCCAGCAGTTTATCACAAAAACTGGCATACACAGATACGCAGTATTTT
TRBJ2-1 - TRBV4-1 - CASSQVPGVANEQFF TGCGCCAGCAGCCAAGTTCCGGGAGTGGCGAATGAGCAGTTCTTC
TRBJ2-3 - TRBV5-1 - CASSLGGPKSTDTQYF TGCGCCAGCAGCTTGGGAGGGCCCAAAAGCACAGATACGCAGTATTTT
TRBJ2-1 TRBD2 TRBV10-2 - CASSGSSGREQFF TGCGCCAGCAGTGGGTCTAGCGGGCGTGAGCAGTTCTTC
TRBJ2-1 TRBD2 TRBV28 many CVAGEEYNEQFF TGTGTAGCGGGAGAGGAGTACAATGAGCAGTTCTTC
TRBJ2-3 - TRBV27 once CASRWGFLSTDTQYF TGTGCCAGCAGGTGGGGGTTTCTGAGCACAGATACGCAGTATTTT
TRBJ2-1 TRBD2 TRBV14 - CASSGLAGIHEQFF TGTGCCAGCAGCGGACTAGCCGGGATCCATGAGCAGTTCTTC
TRBJ2-7 - TRBV29-1 many CSVVVGSGYEQYF TGCAGCGTTGTCGTTGGTAGCGGCTACGAGCAGTACTTC
TRBJ2-5 - TRBV7-2 - CASSLMDLNPAYQETQYF TGTGCCAGCAGCTTAATGGACCTTAACCCTGCCTACCAAGAGACCCAGTACTTC
TRBJ2-7 - TRBV5-5 - CASSLGADTLLYEQYF TGTGCCAGCAGCTTGGGGGCGGACACCCTCCTTTACGAGCAGTACTTC
TRBJ2-1 - TRBV20-1 few CSALRKQSYNEQFF TGCAGTGCCCTTAGGAAACAGTCCTACAATGAGCAGTTCTTC
TRBJ2-3 TRBD1 TRBV4-1 few CASSQALQGADTQYF TGCGCCAGCAGCCAAGCACTCCAGGGGGCAGATACGCAGTATTTT
TRBJ2-1 TRBD2 TRBV6-6 - CASRRDLAGYNEQFF TGTGCCAGCAGGAGGGACCTAGCGGGCTACAATGAGCAGTTCTTC